This TCR beta chain was captured in a study of blood T cell repertoires in COVID-19. Overall study context: The United States, Italy and Spain provided the acute and convalescent COVID-19 samples.

CDR1 is SGHRS and CDR2 is YFSETQ in the germline V gene. V lost 3 bases and J lost 2, with 21 bases in between. The CDR3 consists of 17 residues. TCRdb's table, derived via immunoSEQ multiplex PCR, lists solely in-frame clones and lacks some. The sample has 260,000 or so clones, roughly 86% seen once. The rearrangement links TRBV5-1 to TRBJ2-7, with D maybe TRBD1 (9 bases). The TCR was taken from a human donor in a cohort sampled during active COVID-19. The sample taken for sequencing was peripheral blood. In DNA, the CDR3 is TGCGCCAGCAGCTCCGGGAGGGGACAGGGTATTCCCTACGAGCAGTACTTC. Encoded protein: CASSSGRGQGIPYEQYF.